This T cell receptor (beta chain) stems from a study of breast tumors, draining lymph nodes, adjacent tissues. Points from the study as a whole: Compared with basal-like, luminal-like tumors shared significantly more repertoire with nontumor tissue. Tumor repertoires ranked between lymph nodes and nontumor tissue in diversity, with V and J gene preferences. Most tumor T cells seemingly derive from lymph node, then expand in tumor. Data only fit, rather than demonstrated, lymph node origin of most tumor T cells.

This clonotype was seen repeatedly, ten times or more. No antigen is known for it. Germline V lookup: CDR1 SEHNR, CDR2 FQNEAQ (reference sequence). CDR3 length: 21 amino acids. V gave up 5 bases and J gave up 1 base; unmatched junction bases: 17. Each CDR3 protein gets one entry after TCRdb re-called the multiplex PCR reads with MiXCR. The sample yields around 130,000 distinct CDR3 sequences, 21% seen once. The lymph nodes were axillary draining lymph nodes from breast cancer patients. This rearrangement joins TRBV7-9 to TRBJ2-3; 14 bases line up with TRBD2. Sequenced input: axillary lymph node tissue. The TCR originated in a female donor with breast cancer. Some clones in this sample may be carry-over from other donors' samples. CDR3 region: CASSTTGLAGEGSRGTDTQYF. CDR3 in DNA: TGTGCCAGCAGCACGACGGGACTAGCGGGAGAAGGAAGTAGGGGCACAGATACGCAGTATTTT. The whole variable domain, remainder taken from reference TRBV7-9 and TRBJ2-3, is DTGVSQNPRHKITKRGQNVTFRCDPISEHNRLYWYRQTLGQGPEFLTYFQNEAQLEKSRLLSDRFSAERPKGSFSTLEIQRTEQGDSAMYLCASSTTGLAGEGSRGTDTQYFGPGTRLTVL.